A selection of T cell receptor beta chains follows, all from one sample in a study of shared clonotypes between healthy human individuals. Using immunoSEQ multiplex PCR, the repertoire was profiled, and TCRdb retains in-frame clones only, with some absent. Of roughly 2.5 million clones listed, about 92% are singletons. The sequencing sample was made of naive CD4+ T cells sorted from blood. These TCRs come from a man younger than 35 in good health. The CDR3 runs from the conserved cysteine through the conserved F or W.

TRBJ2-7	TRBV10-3	CAISVAAPGLLALEQYF
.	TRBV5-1	CASSSDGDYEQYF
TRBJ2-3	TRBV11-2	CASSATSVRDTQYF
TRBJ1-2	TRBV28	CATNPGTGAYGYTF
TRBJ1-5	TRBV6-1	CASSAETGAGQPQHF
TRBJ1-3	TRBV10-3	CAIRRQGLVGNTIYF
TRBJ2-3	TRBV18	CASSPPSADTQYF
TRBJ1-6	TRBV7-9	CASSLGGTDNSPLHF
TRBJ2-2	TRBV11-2	CASSLTGGRDTGELFF
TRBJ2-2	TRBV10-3	CAISEYLLAGLNTGELFF
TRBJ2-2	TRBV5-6	CASSLSPRQVGELFF
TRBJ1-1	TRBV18	CASSAQGVPDTEAFF
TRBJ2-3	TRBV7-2	CASSVRTSVIDTQYF
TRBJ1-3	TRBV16	CASSQRQGSGNTIYF
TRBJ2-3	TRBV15	CATSGLAGGTDTQYF
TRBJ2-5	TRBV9	CASSVVPFPETQYF
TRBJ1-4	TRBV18	CASSPPKGPGLPSTNEKLFF
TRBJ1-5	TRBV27	CASSFPGFVSNQPQHF
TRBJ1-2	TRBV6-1	CASSDNRNVYGYTF
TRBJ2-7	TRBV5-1	CASSLGRDYEQYF
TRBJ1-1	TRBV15	CATSRAGKNTEAFF
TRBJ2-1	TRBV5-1	CASSRTGERNEQFF
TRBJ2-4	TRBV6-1	CASSGVPIDIQYF
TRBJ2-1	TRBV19	CASSTGTVGDEQFF
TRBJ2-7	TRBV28	CASSLSGRGGPLREQYF
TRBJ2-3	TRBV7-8	CASSRGGTDTQYF
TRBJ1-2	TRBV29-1	CSVEAWEGQDYGYTF
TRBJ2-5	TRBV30	CAWSPVQETQYF
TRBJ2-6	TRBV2	CASSVVGQGFSGANVLTF
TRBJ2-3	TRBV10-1	CASSPGGDTQYF
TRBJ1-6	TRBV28	CASSLQPGSNSPLHF
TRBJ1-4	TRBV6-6	CASRTAQGEGEKLFF
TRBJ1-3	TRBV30	CAWSVLGSGNTIYF
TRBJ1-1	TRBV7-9	CASSPRVGDTEAFF
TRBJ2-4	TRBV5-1	CASSLAGSENIQYF
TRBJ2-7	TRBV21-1	CASSNPGASYEQYF
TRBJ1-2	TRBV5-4	CASSLVDFYGYTF
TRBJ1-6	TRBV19	CASKQGADVNSPLHF
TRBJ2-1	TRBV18	CASSLTGTSGNNEQFF
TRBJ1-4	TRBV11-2	CASSSFGWFRETGEKLFF
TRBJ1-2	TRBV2	CASSLERENYGYTF
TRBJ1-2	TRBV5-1	CASSGVTGNYGYTF
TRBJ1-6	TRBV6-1	CASSGETPNSPLHF
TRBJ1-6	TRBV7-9	CASSPGQFSPLHF
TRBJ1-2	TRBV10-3	CATEGGGNYGYTF
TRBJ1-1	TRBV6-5	CASSRSDRGKTEAFF
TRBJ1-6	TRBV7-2	CASSFDWAPLHF
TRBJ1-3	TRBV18	CASSPPMGSTRGNTIYF
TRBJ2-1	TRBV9	CASSVSGGGYDEQFF
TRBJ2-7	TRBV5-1	CASRGTSGNSYEQYF
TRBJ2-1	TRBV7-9	CASSLIGEHEQFF
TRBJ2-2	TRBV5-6	CASSLFSSPGVNTGELFF
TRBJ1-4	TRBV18	CASSPGTTNEKLFF
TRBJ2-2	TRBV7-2	CASSLVAVNTGELFF